These T cell receptor beta chains were read from a single sample in a study of T cell repertoires in cytomegalovirus infection. Using its own MiXCR run on the reads, TCRdb lists one record per CDR3 protein. The sample contains fewer than 1,000,000 distinct CDR3 sequences, less than 40% of which appear only once. Antigens for these TCRs are unknown. The sample in question was cultured CD8+ T cells from PBMCs, obtained from culture after CMV antigen stimulation. These receptors all stem from a human donor in good health (CMV status not recorded). Some clones in this sample may be carry-over from other donors' samples. The conserved cysteine and the conserved F or W are not part of the CDR3 here. Fields, in order: J gene, V gene, CDR3 protein.

j_gene: TRBJ2-1; v_gene: TRBV2; CDR3aa: ASSAYGGSYNEQF
j_gene: TRBJ2-3; v_gene: TRBV6-5; CDR3aa: ASSLGTGPSTDTQY
j_gene: TRBJ1-4; v_gene: TRBV6-5; CDR3aa: ASSYHSGEKLF
j_gene: TRBJ2-5; v_gene: TRBV5-4; CDR3aa: ASSLAREQGRETQY
j_gene: TRBJ2-2; v_gene: TRBV27; CDR3aa: ASSSGTGWTGELF
j_gene: TRBJ2-1; v_gene: TRBV6-5; CDR3aa: ASSYDTGLGSSYNEQF
j_gene: TRBJ2-5; v_gene: TRBV28; CDR3aa: ASSLALAGETQY
j_gene: TRBJ1-5; v_gene: TRBV15; CDR3aa: ATSIRGNQPQH
j_gene: TRBJ1-6; v_gene: TRBV5-4; CDR3aa: ASSFEGNESPLH
j_gene: TRBJ1-4; v_gene: TRBV7-6; CDR3aa: ASSLQNMGGLNEKLF
j_gene: TRBJ1-6; v_gene: TRBV6-5; CDR3aa: ASSYSPGTPTAH
j_gene: TRBJ2-5; v_gene: TRBV13; CDR3aa: ASSSRDIQQETQY
j_gene: TRBJ2-3; v_gene: TRBV6-6; CDR3aa: ASRMGGSTDTQY
j_gene: TRBJ2-1; v_gene: TRBV2; CDR3aa: ASIRQRGEQF
j_gene: TRBJ1-1; v_gene: TRBV7-4; CDR3aa: ASSLGHLGTEAF
j_gene: TRBJ2-5; v_gene: TRBV27; CDR3aa: ASSRYEGETQY
j_gene: TRBJ1-4; v_gene: TRBV2; CDR3aa: ASIRVATNEKLF
j_gene: TRBJ2-5; v_gene: TRBV5-6; CDR3aa: ASSLGRRGMVGETQY
j_gene: TRBJ2-2; v_gene: TRBV27; CDR3aa: ASTAGGELF
j_gene: TRBJ1-1; v_gene: TRBV6-2/TRBV6-3; CDR3aa: ASVYWPAGDTEAF
j_gene: TRBJ2-2; v_gene: TRBV7-7; CDR3aa: ASSLKPGGGTGELF
j_gene: TRBJ1-1; v_gene: TRBV27; CDR3aa: ASGYRADYTEAF
j_gene: TRBJ2-2; v_gene: TRBV19; CDR3aa: ATRPRGASTGELF
j_gene: TRBJ1-5; v_gene: TRBV7-9; CDR3aa: ASSLGGIGIHQPQH
j_gene: TRBJ2-2; v_gene: TRBV19; CDR3aa: ASSIALRDTGELF
j_gene: TRBJ2-2; v_gene: TRBV7-9; CDR3aa: ASSPLQNTGELF
j_gene: TRBJ2-3; v_gene: TRBV7-9; CDR3aa: ASTISSGGADTQY
j_gene: TRBJ1-4; v_gene: TRBV7-9; CDR3aa: ASTLREKLF
j_gene: TRBJ2-2; v_gene: TRBV7-6; CDR3aa: ASSPQGTDTGELF
j_gene: TRBJ1-1; v_gene: TRBV19; CDR3aa: ASGSDRGAAF
j_gene: TRBJ1-1; v_gene: TRBV6-1; CDR3aa: ASSEIVEHWDRENTEAF
j_gene: TRBJ1-5; v_gene: TRBV2; CDR3aa: ASTRGLEGNQPQH
j_gene: TRBJ2-5; v_gene: TRBV7-9; CDR3aa: ASSKKETQY
j_gene: TRBJ1-2; v_gene: TRBV12-3/TRBV12-4; CDR3aa: ASSLLPTGNYGYT
j_gene: TRBJ1-2; v_gene: TRBV29-1; CDR3aa: SVDDSSDYGYT
j_gene: TRBJ2-6; v_gene: TRBV27; CDR3aa: ASSLISGTGANVLT
j_gene: TRBJ1-2; v_gene: TRBV5-1; CDR3aa: ASLQAGANYGYT
j_gene: TRBJ2-1; v_gene: TRBV11-2; CDR3aa: ASSAWNNEQF
j_gene: TRBJ2-1; v_gene: TRBV7-8; CDR3aa: ASKMTGGEVPGEQF
j_gene: TRBJ2-2; v_gene: TRBV20-1; CDR3aa: SARDRGLVTGELF
j_gene: TRBJ1-4; v_gene: TRBV7-6; CDR3aa: ASSEAASEKLF
j_gene: TRBJ2-5; v_gene: TRBV11-2; CDR3aa: ASSLGPRGETQY
j_gene: TRBJ2-3; v_gene: TRBV20-1; CDR3aa: SGVGRLGDTQY
j_gene: TRBJ2-7; v_gene: TRBV7-6; CDR3aa: ASSYGQVYEQY
j_gene: TRBJ2-3; v_gene: TRBV12-3/TRBV12-4; CDR3aa: ASMGSTDTQY
j_gene: TRBJ2-1; v_gene: TRBV7-9; CDR3aa: ASSSRQGARNEQF
j_gene: TRBJ2-1; v_gene: TRBV11-2; CDR3aa: ASSLDPPSRVNYEQF
j_gene: TRBJ2-7; v_gene: TRBV6-1; CDR3aa: ASSEEIVGQGNYEQY
j_gene: TRBJ1-2; v_gene: TRBV7-9; CDR3aa: ASSLVGGTGEDYGYT
j_gene: TRBJ2-5; v_gene: TRBV2; CDR3aa: ASSEDVETQY
j_gene: TRBJ1-2; v_gene: TRBV3-1; CDR3aa: ASSQEVTGFRRYT